The rows below give T cell receptor beta chains drawn from one sample of a study of T cell changes during pregnancy in multiple sclerosis. Some clones are missing from TCRdb's copy, which holds only in-frame ones; the method was immunoSEQ multiplex PCR. The sample lists some 80,000 clones, about 89% occurring once. Here the sequenced sample was peripheral blood, taken in the first trimester of pregnancy. All receptors come from a female donor in good health, enrolled as a control in a pregnancy study. Each CDR3 is given with its conserved first and last residue. A D gene is named only where the DNA matches it firmly. Clone size is shown for a subset of rows, as once, few, many or a class of expanded clone.

D gene | J gene | clone size | V gene | CDR3 DNA | CDR3 protein
- | TRBJ1-1 | - | TRBV18 | TGTGCCAGCTCGGCCGCGACAGGTCCGGGAACTGAAGCTTTCTTT | CASSAATGPGTEAFF
- | TRBJ2-5 | once | TRBV27 | TGTGCCAGCAGTCCTGACAGGACCTCGTTCACCTTACTGGGAGAGACCCAGTACTTC | CASSPDRTSFTLLGETQYF
TRBD1 | TRBJ2-7 | - | TRBV5-8 | TGTGCCAGCACGGGACAGGGTACCCTTAGCTCCTACGAGCAGTACTTC | CASTGQGTLSSYEQYF
- | TRBJ1-1 | once | TRBV6-5 | TGTGCCAGCAATATACGGGGGGCTGGCACTGAAGCTTTCTTT | CASNIRGAGTEAFF
- | TRBJ2-6 | - | TRBV19 | TGTGCCAGTATGGACAGCGACTTGGCCAACGTCCTGACTTTC | CASMDSDLANVLTF
TRBD1 | TRBJ1-4 | once | TRBV5-5 | TGTGCCAGCAGCACACAGGGGGCGCCTAATGAAAAACTGTTTTTT | CASSTQGAPNEKLFF
TRBD2 | TRBJ2-4 | few | TRBV5-1 | TGCGCCAGCAGCTTGGGGGGGGGAGCCAAAAACATTCAGTACTTC | CASSLGGGAKNIQYF
TRBD1 | TRBJ2-7 | - | TRBV6-1 | TGTGCCAGCAGTGATGTGTGGACAGGGGCCTACGAGCAGTACTTC | CASSDVWTGAYEQYF
TRBD2 | TRBJ2-5 | - | TRBV7-8 | TGTGCCAGCAGCCCACCCCTGACGGGGGGACAAGAGACCCAGTACTTC | CASSPPLTGGQETQYF
- | TRBJ1-3 | once | TRBV9 | TGTGCCAGCAGCTTAAGTTCCGCAGGACAAGCTGGAAACACCATATATTTT | CASSLSSAGQAGNTIYF
TRBD2 | TRBJ2-1 | - | TRBV19 | TGTGCCAGTGAACAAATCGGGACTAGCGGGAACAATGAGCAGTTCTTC | CASEQIGTSGNNEQFF
TRBD1 | TRBJ1-1 | - | TRBV5-4 | TGTGCCAGCAGCTTACAGGGGCCAGGGAAAGCTTTCTTT | CASSLQGPGKAFF
- | TRBJ2-5 | - | TRBV7-2 | TGTGCCAGCAGCCCCCGGCGGGGCCCGAGGGAGACCCAGTACTTC | CASSPRRGPRETQYF
- | TRBJ1-3 | - | TRBV28 | TGTGCCAGCAGTTACCCCGTCGCCGGCTCTGGAAACACCATATATTTT | CASSYPVAGSGNTIYF
- | TRBJ1-6 | - | TRBV5-8 | TGTGCCAGCAGCCCCGGGGGAGGGGTCTCACCCCTCCACTTT | CASSPGGGVSPLHF
- | TRBJ2-3 | - | TRBV13 | TGTGCCAGCAGCTTAGGGGCTGCAGATACGCAGTATTTT | CASSLGAADTQYF
TRBD1 | TRBJ1-6 | - | TRBV6-4 | TGTGCCAGCAGTGACCGACAGGGGGCGCGTAATTCACCCCTCCACTTT | CASSDRQGARNSPLHF
- | TRBJ1-6 | - | TRBV21-1 | TGTGCCAGCAGCAATGGGACAGGTTTTAATTCACCCCTCCACTTT | CASSNGTGFNSPLHF
- | TRBJ1-5 | - | TRBV27 | TGTGCCAGCAGTTTATACACAGGGAGCAATCAGCCCCAGCATTTT | CASSLYTGSNQPQHF
- | TRBJ2-7 | - | TRBV4-1 | TGCGCCAGCAGCCAAGTCGGTCAACGCCAGGGCGAGCAGTACTTC | CASSQVGQRQGEQYF
- | TRBJ1-1 | - | TRBV28 | TGTGCCAGCAGCCTTCGTTTGTCGTACTCGGCAGGGTTGAACACTGAAGCTTTCTTT | CASSLRLSYSAGLNTEAFF
- | TRBJ2-2 | - | TRBV9 | TGTGCCAGCAGCGTAGGGTCAAACGGCGGGGAGCTGTTTTTT | CASSVGSNGGELFF
TRBD2 | TRBJ2-7 | - | TRBV9 | TGTGCCAGCAGCGGACCTTTGGGACTAGCGGGCGAGCAGTACTTC | CASSGPLGLAGEQYF
TRBD2 | TRBJ2-5 | - | TRBV4-1 | TGCGCCAGCAGCCAAGACCGGGGGGGAGGGGTGCGGGAGACCCAGTACTTC | CASSQDRGGGVRETQYF
- | TRBJ1-3 | - | TRBV29-1 | TGCAGCGTTGATATCGGGGTGGATGGAAACACCATATATTTT | CSVDIGVDGNTIYF
- | TRBJ2-7 | once | TRBV20-1 | TGCAGTGCCCGTAACTACGAGCAGTACTTC | CSARNYEQYF
TRBD1 | TRBJ1-2 | - | TRBV7-9 | TGTGCCAGCACCGGGACAGGCTCCAACTATGGCTACACCTTC | CASTGTGSNYGYTF
TRBD1 | TRBJ1-6 | few | TRBV6-5 | TGTGCCAGCAAAAGGGGGCAGAATTCACCCCTCCACTTT | CASKRGQNSPLHF
TRBD1 | TRBJ2-2 | - | TRBV29-1 | TGCAGCGTTGAAGAGGAGTCAGGGGGCACCGGGGAGCTGTTTTTT | CSVEEESGGTGELFF
- | TRBJ2-3 | - | TRBV7-2 | TGTGCCAGCGCGGAGGGTTTTACGCAGTATTTT | CASAEGFTQYF
- | TRBJ1-2 | - | TRBV6-5 | TGTGCCAGCAGCCGGGGTCTTACCCGGGACTATGGCTACACCTTC | CASSRGLTRDYGYTF
- | TRBJ1-3 | - | TRBV18 | TGTGCCAGCTCACTCCAGGGTGGCCGAAACACCATATATTTT | CASSLQGGRNTIYF
TRBD2 | TRBJ2-3 | few | TRBV7-8 | TGTGCCAGCAGCTCCAGACTAGCGGGGAACGCAGATACGCAGTATTTT | CASSSRLAGNADTQYF
- | TRBJ1-1 | - | TRBV25-1 | TGTGCCAGCAGTGGCCAGGTGGGTGGCACTGAAGCTTTCTTT | CASSGQVGGTEAFF
- | TRBJ1-1 | - | TRBV30 | TGTGCCTGGAGTAGAAGACAGAACACTGAAGCTTTCTTT | CAWSRRQNTEAFF
- | TRBJ2-5 | - | TRBV6-6 | TGTGCCAGCAGTTACGAGCAAGAGACCCAGTACTTC | CASSYEQETQYF
- | TRBJ1-1 | - | TRBV28 | TGTGCCAGCAGTCCCCGGAACACTGAAGCTTTCTTT | CASSPRNTEAFF
TRBD1 | TRBJ2-7 | - | TRBV7-6 | TGTGCCAGCAGCTTCGGGACAGGGACCTACGAGCAGTACTTC | CASSFGTGTYEQYF
- | TRBJ1-3 | - | TRBV2 | TGTGCCAGCAGCTCGCCTAGGGGCCGCTCTGGAAACACCATATATTTT | CASSSPRGRSGNTIYF
- | TRBJ1-2 | once | TRBV20-1 | TGCAGTGCGCTCGGTGAGGGCTACACCTTC | CSALGEGYTF
- | TRBJ2-5 | - | TRBV25-1 | TGTGCCAGCAGTGAACCCCGGGACTCCACGGTTCTGTACTTC | CASSEPRDSTVLYF
TRBD1 | TRBJ1-5 | - | TRBV7-9 | TGTGCCAGCAGCCTTGGACAGGGCGATCAGCCCCAGCATTTT | CASSLGQGDQPQHF
TRBD1 | TRBJ1-2 | - | TRBV6-5 | TGTGCCAGCAGTTACTCCCCGGGACAGGGCGACGGCTACACCTTC | CASSYSPGQGDGYTF
TRBD2 | TRBJ2-5 | - | TRBV13 | TGTGCCAGCAGCCCCTATCCCTCGGGGGGGCGAGAGACCCAGTACTTC | CASSPYPSGGRETQYF
TRBD1 | TRBJ2-7 | - | TRBV30 | TGTGCCTGGAGCACCGGGACAGGGAGTGAGCAGTACTTC | CAWSTGTGSEQYF
TRBD2 | TRBJ2-3 | - | TRBV5-1 | TGCGCCAGCACACCCCGAACTAGCCGGGAGGCGGGTACGCAGTATTTT | CASTPRTSREAGTQYF
TRBD2 | TRBJ2-1 | - | TRBV5-1 | TGCGCCAGCAGCTTGGTGGCCCCGGGACTAGCGGGGGCCCTCGAGCAGTTCTTC | CASSLVAPGLAGALEQFF
- | TRBJ2-2 | - | TRBV11-2 | TGTGCCAGCAACTCTTTGGTGAACACCGGGGAGCTGTTTTTT | CASNSLVNTGELFF
TRBD1 | TRBJ1-1 | - | TRBV5-4 | TGTGCCAGCAGCTTTAAACAGGGGGCGGCTGAAGCTTTCTTT | CASSFKQGAAEAFF
- | TRBJ1-2 | once | TRBV27 | TGTGCCAGCAGTTTAGAGGGCCGGAGGGACTATGGCTACACCTTC | CASSLEGRRDYGYTF
- | TRBJ1-2 | - | TRBV7-9 | TGTGCCAGCAGCTTAGAAGGCAGGAATTACGGCTACACCTTC | CASSLEGRNYGYTF
TRBD1 | TRBJ2-5 | once | TRBV4-1 | TGCGCCAGCAGCCAAGAGGGACAGGGGCCCCCACCCCAGGGGACCCAGTACTTC | CASSQEGQGPPPQGTQYF
- | TRBJ2-5 | - | TRBV10-3 | TGTGCCATCAGTGATAAGGGGGGGCGTCAGGAGACCCAGTACTTC | CAISDKGGRQETQYF
- | TRBJ1-1 | - | TRBV28 | TGTGCCAGCAAAGACTCTGAAGCTTTCTTT | CASKDSEAFF
- | TRBJ2-1 | - | TRBV4-2 | TGTGCCAGCAGCCAAGAACAGTCGGCGGGATATTACAATGAGCAGTTCTTC | CASSQEQSAGYYNEQFF
TRBD2 | TRBJ2-3 | - | TRBV5-5 | TGTGCCAGCAGCTTGGAGTCGGGAGGCGCAGATACGCAGTATTTT | CASSLESGGADTQYF
- | TRBJ2-1 | - | TRBV6-4 | TGTGCCAGCACCCGGGACTCGAGATACAATGAGCAGTTCTTC | CASTRDSRYNEQFF
- | TRBJ1-2 | - | TRBV29-1 | TGCAGCGACCTTGAAGGAGTTCAAATCACCTTC | CSDLEGVQITF
- | TRBJ1-2 | - | TRBV28 | TGTGCCAGCAGTCCCGGGGGAGCTAACTATGGCTACACCTTC | CASSPGGANYGYTF
TRBD1 | TRBJ2-5 | - | TRBV5-1 | TGCGCCAGCAGCGGGGGACAGAGGGAGACCCAGTACTTC | CASSGGQRETQYF